These 8 T cell receptor beta chains were all obtained from the same sample, sequenced in a study of CD8+CD57+ T cells in acquired aplastic anemia. CDR3 and TCR beta VDJ profiling relied on genomic DNA as the template. TCRdb reprocessed the reads via MiXCR and lists one record per CDR3 protein. The sample contains about 40,000 distinct CDR3 sequences, under 80% of which appear only once. Before being chosen for sequencing, patients had shown CD8+CD57+ cell expansion by flow cytometry. Sequencing used sorted CD4+, CD8+, or CD8+CD57+ T cells (not recorded which) from PBMCs. These receptors originate from a human donor with aplastic anemia.

The chain recombines TRBV25-1 with TRBJ2-1, with D possibly being TRBD1 (5 bases). Germline loops: CDR1 MGHDK, CDR2 SYGVNS. Trimming stripped 4 bases from V and 4 bases from J, with 14 bases between. This CDR3 region has 15 residues. The CDR3 sequence is CASSAQGSSYNEQFF. The CDR3 nucleotides read TGTGCCAGCAGTGCCCAGGGTAGCAGTTACAATGAGCAGTTCTTC.

V and J are TRBV9 and TRBJ2-7, with D possibly being TRBD2 (5 bases). The V end lost 4 bases, the J end lost 6 bases, and 14 bases lay between the germline ends. The CDR3 has 13 amino acids. The germline CDR1 and CDR2 sequences are SGDLS and YYNGEE. The DNA for the CDR3 is TGTGCCAGCAGCCCGAGGGTCTCGGGCGAGCAGTACTTC. Amino acid sequence: CASSPRVSGEQYF.

V is TRBV9 and J is TRBJ1-5; D remains ambiguous. In germline, CDR1 is SGDLS, CDR2 YYNGEE. Trimming shortened V by 5 bases and J by 6 bases, and 15 bases separated the two germline ends. CDR3 size: 14 residues. CDR3 amino acids: CASSQSGLGQPQHF. The CDR3 DNA reads TGTGCCAGCAGTCAATCAGGATTAGGTCAGCCCCAGCATTTT.

The chain is built from TRBV19 and TRBJ2-6, with a possible D match to TRBD2 (6 bases). CDR1 is LNHDA, CDR2 SQIVND, per germline (reference sequence). CDR3 size: 16 residues. Trimming removed 4 bases at V and 2 bases at J, with 12 bases between. The CDR3 sequence is CASSNGAGTGANVLTF. CDR3 in DNA: TGTGCCAGTAGTAATGGGGCGGGGACTGGGGCCAACGTCCTGACTTTC. The complete variable domain, with remaining parts taken from reference TRBV19 and TRBJ2-6, reads DGGITQSPKYLFRKEGQNVTLSCEQNLNHDAMYWYRQDPGQGLRLIYYSQIVNDFQKGDIAEGYSVSREKKESFPLTVTSAQKNPTAFYLCASSNGAGTGANVLTFGAGSRLTVL.

This clonotype was seen only a few times. The chain couples TRBV7-9 to TRBJ2-3; D call uncertain. V lost 1 base and J 2 bases, leaving 4 bases between the germline ends. Germline values: CDR1 SEHNR, CDR2 FQNEAQ (reference sequence). This CDR3 spans 13 amino acids. In nucleotides, the CDR3 is TGTGCCAGCAGCTTAGGGCTCACAGATACGCAGTATTTT. Amino acid sequence: CASSLGLTDTQYF.

The rearrangement links TRBV2 to TRBJ1-5; 10 bases are shared with TRBD1. With 6 bases clipped from V and 3 bases from J, the junction kept 5 bases outside the gene matches. The CDR3 contains 15 residues. Germline lookup yields CDR1 SNHLY and CDR2 FYNNEI. Here the CDR3 reads CASRVGTGDNQPQHF. CDR3 nucleotide sequence: TGTGCCAGCAGGGTTGGGACAGGGGACAATCAGCCCCAGCATTTT.

V is TRBV7-3 and J is TRBJ2-5; D is ambiguous. The germline gives CDR1 SGHTA, CDR2 FQGTGA. The CDR3 sequence is 13 residues long. The V gene lost 1 base and the J gene lost 2 bases, with 5 bases spanning the gap. CDR3 protein: CASSLMEQETQYF. CDR3 nucleotide sequence: TGTGCCAGCAGCTTAATGGAGCAAGAGACCCAGTACTTC.

The chain recombines TRBV25-1 with TRBJ2-3, with D possibly being TRBD1 (5 bases). CDR1 is MGHDK, CDR2 SYGVNS, per germline. Deletions cut 6 bases from V and 1 base from J, with 17 bases between. The CDR3 runs to 16 residues. Written as DNA, the CDR3 is TGTGCCAGCAGCTTAACAGGACGAGGTGGCACAGATACGCAGTATTTT. This gives the protein CASSLTGRGGTDTQYF.